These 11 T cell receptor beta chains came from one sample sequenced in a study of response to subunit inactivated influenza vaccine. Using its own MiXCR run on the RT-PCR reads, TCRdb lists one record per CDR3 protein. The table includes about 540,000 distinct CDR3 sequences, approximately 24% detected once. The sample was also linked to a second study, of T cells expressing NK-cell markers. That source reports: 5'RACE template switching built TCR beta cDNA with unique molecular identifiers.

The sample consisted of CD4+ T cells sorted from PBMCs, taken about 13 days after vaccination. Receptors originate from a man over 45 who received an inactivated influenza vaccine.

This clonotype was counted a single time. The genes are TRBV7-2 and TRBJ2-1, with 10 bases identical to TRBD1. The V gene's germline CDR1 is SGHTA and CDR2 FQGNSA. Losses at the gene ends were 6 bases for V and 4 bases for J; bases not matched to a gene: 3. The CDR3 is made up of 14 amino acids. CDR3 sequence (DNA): TGTGCCAGCAGAGAGGACAGGGGGTACAATGAGCAGTTCTTC. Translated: CASREDRGYNEQFF.

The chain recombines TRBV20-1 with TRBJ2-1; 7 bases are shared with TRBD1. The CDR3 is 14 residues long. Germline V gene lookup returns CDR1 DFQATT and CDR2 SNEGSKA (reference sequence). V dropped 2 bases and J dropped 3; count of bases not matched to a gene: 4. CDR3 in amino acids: CSARPGTVYNEQFF. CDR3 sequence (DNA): TGCAGTGCTAGACCCGGGACAGTCTACAATGAGCAGTTCTTC.

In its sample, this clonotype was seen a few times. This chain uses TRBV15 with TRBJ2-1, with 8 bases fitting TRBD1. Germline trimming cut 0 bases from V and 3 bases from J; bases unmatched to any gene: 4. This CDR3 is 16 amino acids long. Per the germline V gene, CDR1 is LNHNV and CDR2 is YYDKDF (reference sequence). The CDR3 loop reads CATSREQGARYNEQFF. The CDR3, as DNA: TGTGCCACCAGCAGAGAGCAGGGGGCGCGCTACAATGAGCAGTTCTTC.

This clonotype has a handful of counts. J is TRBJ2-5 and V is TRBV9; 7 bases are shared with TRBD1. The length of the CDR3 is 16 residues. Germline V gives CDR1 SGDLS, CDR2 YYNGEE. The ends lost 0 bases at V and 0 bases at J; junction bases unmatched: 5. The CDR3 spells CASSVALGQYQETQYF. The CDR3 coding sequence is TGTGCCAGCAGCGTAGCTTTGGGACAGTACCAAGAGACCCAGTACTTC.

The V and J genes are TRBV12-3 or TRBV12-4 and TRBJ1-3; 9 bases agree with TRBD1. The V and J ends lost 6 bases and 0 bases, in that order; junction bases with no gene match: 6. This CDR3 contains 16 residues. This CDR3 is CASSGTGPYSGNTIYF. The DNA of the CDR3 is TGTGCCAGCAGCGGGACAGGGCCGTACTCTGGAAACACCATATATTTT.

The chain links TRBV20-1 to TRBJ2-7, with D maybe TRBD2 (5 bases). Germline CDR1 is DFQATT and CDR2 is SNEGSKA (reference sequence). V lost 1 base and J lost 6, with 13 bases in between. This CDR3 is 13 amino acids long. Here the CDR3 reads CSARGWSSFEQYF. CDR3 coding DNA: TGCAGTGCTAGAGGATGGTCTAGCTTCGAGCAGTACTTC.

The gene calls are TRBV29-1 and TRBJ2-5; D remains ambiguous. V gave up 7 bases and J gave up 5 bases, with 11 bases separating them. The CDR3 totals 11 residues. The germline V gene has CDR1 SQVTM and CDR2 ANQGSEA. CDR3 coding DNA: TGCAGCGCCGGAGCGAGGGAGACCCAGTACTTC. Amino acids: CSAGARETQYF.

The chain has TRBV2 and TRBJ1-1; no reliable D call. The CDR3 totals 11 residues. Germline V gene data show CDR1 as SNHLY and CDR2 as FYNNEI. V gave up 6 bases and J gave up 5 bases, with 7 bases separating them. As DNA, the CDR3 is TGTGCCAGCAGCCGTAGTACTGAAGCTTTCTTT. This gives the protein CASSRSTEAFF.

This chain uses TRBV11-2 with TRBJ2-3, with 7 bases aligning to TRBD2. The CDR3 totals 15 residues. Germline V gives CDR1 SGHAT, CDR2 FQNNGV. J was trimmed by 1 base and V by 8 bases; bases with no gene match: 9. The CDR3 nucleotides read TGTGCCAGCGGAGACAGACGGGGGGGCACAGATACGCAGTATTTT. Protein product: CASGDRRGGTDTQYF.

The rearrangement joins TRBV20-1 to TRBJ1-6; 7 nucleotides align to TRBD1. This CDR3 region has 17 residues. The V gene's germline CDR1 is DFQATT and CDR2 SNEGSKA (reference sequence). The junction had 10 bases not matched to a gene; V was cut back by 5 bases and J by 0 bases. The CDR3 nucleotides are TGCAGTGCTCTACAGCCGACAGGGAGCTCCTATAATTCACCCCTCCACTTT. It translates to CSALQPTGSSYNSPLHF.

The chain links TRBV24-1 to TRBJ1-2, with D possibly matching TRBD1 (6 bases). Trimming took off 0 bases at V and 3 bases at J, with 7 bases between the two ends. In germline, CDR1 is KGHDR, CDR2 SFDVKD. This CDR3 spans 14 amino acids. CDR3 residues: CATSDLAGDYGYTF. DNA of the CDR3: TGTGCCACCAGTGATTTGGCAGGGGACTATGGCTACACCTTC.